The present TCR beta chain was sequenced within a study of blood T cell repertoires in COVID-19. Only in-frame clones appear in the TCRdb table, and some are missing; sequencing was by immunoSEQ multiplex PCR. The sample contains a few hundred thousand clones, more than 80% of which appear only once. Germline CDR1 and CDR2: LNHNV and YYDKDF (reference sequence). This CDR3 is 15 amino acids long. Trimming pared 5 bases from V and 3 bases from J, leaving 15 bases between. The chain employs TRBV15 and TRBJ2-3; a possible D gene is TRBD1 (6 bases). This TCR came from a man aged 30 to 39 who had recovered from COVID-19. Input material: PBMCs or T cells enriched from blood (not recorded which). The CDR3 DNA sequence: TGTGCCACCAGCCCGCGGACAGTCGGGACAGATACGCAGTATTTT. It is translated as CATSPRTVGTDTQYF.